This is a list of T cell receptor beta chains from one sample in a study of blood T cell repertoires in COVID-19. Measured with immunoSEQ multiplex PCR; TCRdb has only the in-frame clones, and not every one. Among about 290,000 clones, over 80% were seen once, and the ten largest hold around 4%. Sequenced sample: peripheral blood. Receptors were obtained from a woman in her 50s with active or convalescent COVID-19. Both conserved end residues are part of each CDR3. Each record gives: clone size, J gene, V gene, CDR3 protein. The listing skips clone size in some rows; elsewhere it reads once, few, many or a size class.

size: .
J: TRBJ2-7
V: TRBV3-1/TRBV3-2
CDR3: CASSRGRGYEQYF

size: .
J: TRBJ2-3
V: TRBV11-2
CDR3: CASSLTSGRHTQYF

size: .
J: TRBJ1-1
V: TRBV7-8
CDR3: CASSWRTGGSRNTEAFF

size: .
J: TRBJ2-3
V: TRBV10-2
CDR3: CASRLAGLTDTQYF

size: .
J: TRBJ2-2
V: TRBV29-1
CDR3: CSVTGTPTTGELFF

size: .
J: TRBJ1-1
V: TRBV29-1
CDR3: CSVRGRAAYEAFF

size: once
J: TRBJ2-3
V: TRBV28
CDR3: CASRPMDRVLADTQYF

size: .
J: TRBJ1-5
V: TRBV3-1/TRBV3-2
CDR3: CASSPYPTGAGQPQHF

size: .
J: TRBJ2-7
V: TRBV12-5
CDR3: CASGLVTLGGPLYEQYF

size: .
J: TRBJ1-6
V: TRBV27
CDR3: CASSLRNSPLHF

size: .
J: TRBJ1-4
V: TRBV19
CDR3: CASRRDSNEKLFF

size: .
J: TRBJ2-2
V: TRBV19
CDR3: CASSIGPGHGNTGELFF

size: .
J: TRBJ2-3
V: TRBV20-1
CDR3: CSADTLNTQYF

size: .
J: TRBJ1-6
V: TRBV10-3
CDR3: CAISESSGEPLHF

size: .
J: TRBJ2-5
V: TRBV15
CDR3: CATSSLSGANQETQYF

size: .
J: TRBJ2-2
V: TRBV5-1
CDR3: CASSPGPLPANTGELFF

size: few
J: TRBJ2-7
V: TRBV19
CDR3: CASSGLAGYEQYF

size: .
J: TRBJ1-1
V: TRBV30
CDR3: CAWIQGDASGAFF

size: .
J: TRBJ2-1
V: TRBV7-9
CDR3: CASSLRREALGRSNEQFF

size: .
J: TRBJ1-5
V: TRBV19
CDR3: CASRPSTGGFSQPQHF

size: .
J: TRBJ1-3
V: TRBV6-1
CDR3: CASSEPGRGNGNTIYF

size: many
J: TRBJ2-1
V: TRBV27
CDR3: CASSPRTGGKEQFF

size: .
J: TRBJ1-1
V: TRBV6-5
CDR3: CASSYPPYTEAFF

size: .
J: TRBJ2-7
V: TRBV11-2
CDR3: CASSLTPASGWNYEQYF

size: .
J: TRBJ2-7
V: TRBV2
CDR3: CASTRTALTYEQYF

size: .
J: TRBJ2-1
V: TRBV5-5
CDR3: CASSLGPAYNEQFF

size: .
J: TRBJ2-1
V: TRBV25-1
CDR3: CATTTGANEQFF

size: .
J: TRBJ2-1
V: TRBV21-1
CDR3: CASSSNSGLAIHEQFF

size: .
J: TRBJ2-1
V: TRBV24-1
CDR3: CATSDARTGDVDEQFF

size: few
J: TRBJ1-2
V: TRBV10-1
CDR3: CASRPQPGQKNYGYTF

size: once
J: TRBJ2-2
V: TRBV27
CDR3: CASSFVRGGGTGELFF

size: once
J: TRBJ1-1
V: TRBV29-1
CDR3: CSYTSQPEAFF

size: .
J: TRBJ2-5
V: TRBV4-1
CDR3: CASSQDAGLAGATETQYF